A single sample is the source of the 13 T cell receptor beta chains below, sequenced in a study of T cell repertoires in cytomegalovirus infection. TCRdb processed the reads anew with MiXCR; each CDR3 protein has one entry. The table includes about 400,000 distinct CDR3 sequences, around a sixth detected once. The material sequenced was PBMCs. All receptors come from a human donor in good health (CMV status not recorded). Some clones in this sample may be carry-over from other donors' samples.

This clonotype was counted at least ten times. The chain couples TRBV6-1 to TRBJ2-5, with D unclear. Germline V gives CDR1 MNHNS, CDR2 SASEGT. The CDR3 extends over 12 amino acids. Trimming took off 2 bases at V and 6 bases at J, with 7 bases between the two ends. The CDR3 DNA follows: TGTGCCAGCAGTGAATTGGGAAAGACCCAGTACTTC. Translating it yields CASSELGKTQYF.

This clonotype is a singleton in its sample. Germline is not matched at one junction end, which may reflect a read error. The genes are TRBV7-2 and TRBJ2-5, with TRBD1 matching over 8 bases. This CDR3 is 21 amino acids long. Germline V gives CDR1 SGHTA, CDR2 FQGNSA. CDR3 sequence (DNA): TGTGCCAGCAGCTTCTCGGACAGGGCAGGGTTAGCGGTTGGATTCAGAGAGACCCAGAACTTC. Protein product: CASSFSDRAGLAVGFRETQNF.

This clonotype was counted ten times or more. V gene TRBV20-1 combines with J gene TRBJ1-4; D not certain. The CDR3 has 14 residues. CDR1 is DFQATT, CDR2 SNEGSKA, per germline (reference sequence). Trimming removed 5 bases from V and 8 bases from J, with 18 bases in between. Here the CDR3 reads CSAWGRVGNEKLFF. Here the CDR3 DNA reads TGCAGTGCTTGGGGTCGGGTAGGCAACGAAAAACTGTTTTTT.

This clonotype came up a few times. V gene TRBV7-2 combines with J gene TRBJ1-4, with D tentatively TRBD1 (5 bases). The CDR3 extends over 14 amino acids. Germline-derived CDR1 and CDR2 are SGHTA and FQGNSA. Trimming stripped 2 bases from V and 4 bases from J, with 8 bases between. The CDR3 nucleotides read TGTGCCAGCAGCTTATGGGGCATTAATGAAAAACTGTTTTTT. Amino acid sequence: CASSLWGINEKLFF. Full variable domain (missing parts from reference TRBV7-2 and TRBJ1-4): GAGVSQSPSNKVTEKGKDVELRCDPISGHTALYWYRQSLGQGLEFLIYFQGNSAPDKSGLPSDRFSAERTGGSVSTLTIQRTQQEDSAVYLCASSLWGINEKLFFGSGTQLSVL.

This clonotype was detected many times. This sequence joins TRBV11-2 and TRBJ1-2; a possible D gene is TRBD1 (6 bases). Deletions cut 4 bases from V and 8 bases from J, with 20 bases between. CDR1 is SGHAT, CDR2 FQNNGV, per germline. The CDR3 contains 15 residues. The chain's CDR3 is CASSSGRLGARGYTF. In nucleotides, the CDR3 is TGTGCCAGCAGCTCCGGCCGATTGGGGGCAAGAGGCTACACCTTC.

This clonotype was observed a handful of times. V is TRBV5-5 and J is TRBJ2-5; 11 nucleotides line up with TRBD2. This CDR3 comprises 16 residues. V trimming: 4 bases; J trimming: 2 bases; junction bases outside the gene matches: 7. Germline V gives CDR1 SGHKS, CDR2 YYEKEE (reference sequence). Here the CDR3 DNA reads TGTGCCAGCAGCCAGACTCTAGCGGGAGGACAAGAGACCCAGTACTTC. Protein: CASSQTLAGGQETQYF. Supplemented by reference TRBV5-5 and TRBJ2-5, the full variable domain reads DAGVTQSPTHLIKTRGQQVTLRCSPISGHKSVSWYQQVLGQGPQFIFQYYEKEERGRGNFPDRFSARQFPNYSSELNVNALLLGDSALYLCASSQTLAGGQETQYFGPGTRLLVL.

On this clonotype itself: Possible read error: a much larger clone is one base away. This sequence joins TRBV11-2 and TRBJ2-1, with D perhaps TRBD1 (6 bases). The CDR3 length is 14 residues. V shed 4 bases and J shed 3 bases, with 10 bases lying between them. In germline, CDR1 is SGHAT, CDR2 FQNNGV. The CDR3 spells CASSSGAFYNEQFF. As DNA, the CDR3 is TGTGCCAGCAGCTCAGGGGCGTTCTACAATGAGCAGTTCTTC.

This clonotype was detected ten times or more. The gene calls are TRBV28 and TRBJ2-7; TRBD1 or TRBD2 may be the D gene (5 bases each). The germline V gene has CDR1 MDHEN and CDR2 SYDVKM. The CDR3 runs to 14 residues. The V end lost 2 bases, the J end lost 6 bases, and 14 bases lay between the germline ends. CDR3 sequence (DNA): TGTGCCAGCAGTTTACCCGCGACTGGGGGCGAGCAGTACTTC. Amino acid sequence: CASSLPATGGEQYF.

The chain recombines TRBV2 with TRBJ2-7; no firm D call. Germline V gene data show CDR1 as SNHLY and CDR2 as FYNNEI. This CDR3 spans 12 amino acids. Trimming took 6 bases from V and 3 from J, leaving 9 bases between them. CDR3 amino acids: CASRGSHYEQYF. The DNA of the CDR3 is TGTGCCAGCAGAGGCAGTCACTACGAGCAGTACTTC. Full variable domain (rest looked up from reference TRBV2 and TRBJ2-7): EPEVTQTPSHQVTQMGQEVILRCVPISNHLYFYWYRQILGQKVEFLVSFYNNEISEKSEIFDDQFSVERPDGSNFTLKIRSTKLEDSAMYFCASRGSHYEQYFGPGTRLTVT.

This clonotype occurred many times. The gene calls are TRBV19 and TRBJ2-5, with TRBD2 matching 11 bases. Losses at the gene ends were 3 bases for V and 2 bases for J; bases not matched to a gene: 5. Germline V gives CDR1 LNHDA, CDR2 SQIVND (reference sequence). CDR3 length: 16 residues. CDR3: CASSMYTSGGQETQYF. In DNA form, the CDR3 reads TGTGCCAGTAGTATGTATACTAGCGGGGGTCAAGAGACCCAGTACTTC.

This clonotype showed up many times. This chain joins TRBV12-3 or TRBV12-4 and TRBJ1-1, with D possibly being TRBD1 (5 bases). The CDR3 has 15 residues. V shed 1 base and J shed 3 bases, with 12 bases lying between them. CDR3 DNA sequence: TGTGCCAGCAGTTTAGACCGGGGGGTATACACTGAAGCTTTCTTT. It codes for CASSLDRGVYTEAFF.

This clonotype was counted only a few times. The chain recombines TRBV6-2 or TRBV6-3 with TRBJ2-3; maybe TRBD2 (6 bases). Germline CDR1 and CDR2: MNHEY and SVGEGT. This CDR3 is 14 amino acids long. V lost 6 bases to trimming and J lost 0 bases, with 10 bases between them. The CDR3 reads CASRDYTSTDTQYF. CDR3 in DNA: TGTGCCAGCAGGGACTATACCAGCACAGATACGCAGTATTTT.

The chain couples TRBV6-2 or TRBV6-3 to TRBJ2-3; D is uncertain. Between the trimmed V and J ends, which lost 2 bases and 3 bases, there was a span of 12 bases. CDR1 and CDR2 from the germline V gene are MNHEY and SVGEGT. This CDR3 is built from 15 residues. CDR3 amino acids: CASSYGVDLTDTQYF. Here the CDR3 DNA reads TGTGCCAGCAGTTACGGAGTAGACCTGACAGATACGCAGTATTTT.